The rows below give T cell receptor beta chains drawn from one sample of a study of T cell repertoires in cytomegalovirus infection. TCRdb passed the reads through MiXCR, listing each CDR3 protein once. The sample has around 85,000 distinct CDR3 sequences, more than 40% seen once. These receptors' targets are unknown. Sequences were derived from CD8+ T cells from cultured PBMCs, sampled from culture after CMV antigen stimulation. The receptors were gathered from a human donor in good health (CMV status not recorded). Some clones in this sample may be carry-over from other donors' samples. CDR3s include the opening cysteine and the closing phenylalanine or tryptophan. Fields, in order: CDR3 DNA, CDR3 protein, J gene, clone size, D gene, V gene. A D gene is named only where the DNA matches it firmly. Some rows mark clone size as missing; the rest say once, few, many or name a class of expanded clone.

cdr3_nt: TGTGCCAGCAGCTTAAACCCGGGGAACAATGAGCAGTTCTTC
cdr3_aa: CASSLNPGNNEQFF
j_call: TRBJ2-1
clone_size: many
d_call: -
v_call: TRBV7-8

cdr3_nt: TGTGCCAGCAGCCGGGCCTCCTACAATGAGCAGTTCTTC
cdr3_aa: CASSRASYNEQFF
j_call: TRBJ2-1
clone_size: -
d_call: -
v_call: TRBV7-9

cdr3_nt: TGTGCCAGCAGCTTAGTTTCCGACAAGACCTACGAGCAGTACTTC
cdr3_aa: CASSLVSDKTYEQYF
j_call: TRBJ2-7
clone_size: few
d_call: -
v_call: TRBV7-6

cdr3_nt: TGTGCCAGCAGCCAAGATCAGGGGGGATATGGCTACACCTTC
cdr3_aa: CASSQDQGGYGYTF
j_call: TRBJ1-2
clone_size: few
d_call: TRBD1
v_call: TRBV4-2

cdr3_nt: TGTGCCAGCAGCCCGAGAAACAGGGGCGGCGAGCAGTACTTC
cdr3_aa: CASSPRNRGGEQYF
j_call: TRBJ2-7
clone_size: -
d_call: TRBD1
v_call: TRBV9

cdr3_nt: TGTGCCAGCAGTTTGGCGGATCTAGCGGGGTGGGGTGAGCAGTTCTTC
cdr3_aa: CASSLADLAGWGEQFF
j_call: TRBJ2-1
clone_size: few
d_call: TRBD2
v_call: TRBV12-3/TRBV12-4

cdr3_nt: TGTGCCAGCAGTTTAAGCAGGGAGGGCTACGAGCAGTACTTC
cdr3_aa: CASSLSREGYEQYF
j_call: TRBJ2-7
clone_size: -
d_call: TRBD2
v_call: TRBV12-3/TRBV12-4

cdr3_nt: TGTGCCAGCAGCTTGGGGGGTGTACCGTCGCAGTTCTTC
cdr3_aa: CASSLGGVPSQFF
j_call: TRBJ2-1
clone_size: -
d_call: -
v_call: TRBV5-6

cdr3_nt: TGCGCCAGCAGCCAAGAGGGGTGGGGGGGCACTGAAGCTTTCTTT
cdr3_aa: CASSQEGWGGTEAFF
j_call: TRBJ1-1
clone_size: -
d_call: -
v_call: TRBV4-1

cdr3_nt: TGTGCTAGTGGTGCCCCCGACAGGGGAGAAATCACCGGGGAGCTGTTTTTT
cdr3_aa: CASGAPDRGEITGELFF
j_call: TRBJ2-2
clone_size: -
d_call: TRBD1
v_call: TRBV12-5

cdr3_nt: TGCGCCAGCAGCTCGGAGCGGGGGAGCTCCTACGAGCAGTACTTC
cdr3_aa: CASSSERGSSYEQYF
j_call: TRBJ2-7
clone_size: -
d_call: TRBD2
v_call: TRBV5-1

cdr3_nt: TGCAGTGCTAGTCCCGCCCAGGGGGCCATAACCTACGAGCAGTACTTC
cdr3_aa: CSASPAQGAITYEQYF
j_call: TRBJ2-7
clone_size: -
d_call: TRBD1
v_call: TRBV20-1

cdr3_nt: TGTGCCAGCAGTTTTGCGGGAGACAATGAGCAGTTCTTC
cdr3_aa: CASSFAGDNEQFF
j_call: TRBJ2-1
clone_size: -
d_call: TRBD2
v_call: TRBV12-3/TRBV12-4

cdr3_nt: TGTGCCAGCAGTAACCTGGGGATGGACGAGCAGTACTTC
cdr3_aa: CASSNLGMDEQYF
j_call: TRBJ2-7
clone_size: -
d_call: -
v_call: TRBV27

cdr3_nt: TGTGCCAGCAGTACGCTCTCCTACGAGCAGTACTTC
cdr3_aa: CASSTLSYEQYF
j_call: TRBJ2-7
clone_size: few
d_call: -
v_call: TRBV12-3/TRBV12-4

cdr3_nt: TGTGCCAGCAGCCAAATTAGCGGGAGGCCCGCCTACGAGCAGTACTTC
cdr3_aa: CASSQISGRPAYEQYF
j_call: TRBJ2-7
clone_size: few
d_call: TRBD2
v_call: TRBV7-9

cdr3_nt: TGTGCCATCAGTCATCCCCTGACGGGACAGGGAAGAAATTCACCCCTCCACTTT
cdr3_aa: CAISHPLTGQGRNSPLHF
j_call: TRBJ1-6
clone_size: -
d_call: TRBD1
v_call: TRBV10-3

cdr3_nt: TGTGCCAGCAGTGCAGGGGAAATCCACGAGCAGTACTTC
cdr3_aa: CASSAGEIHEQYF
j_call: TRBJ2-7
clone_size: -
d_call: -
v_call: TRBV27

cdr3_nt: TGTGCCAGCAGTTTCTATCAGCCCCAGCATTTT
cdr3_aa: CASSFYQPQHF
j_call: TRBJ1-5
clone_size: few
d_call: -
v_call: TRBV27

cdr3_nt: TGTGCCAGCAGCAGAGGACAGGGGGACTACTACGGCAATGAGCAGTTCTTC
cdr3_aa: CASSRGQGDYYGNEQFF
j_call: TRBJ2-1
clone_size: few
d_call: TRBD1
v_call: TRBV11-3

cdr3_nt: TGCAGCGTTGTCCGGGACAGCCACGAGCAGTACTTC
cdr3_aa: CSVVRDSHEQYF
j_call: TRBJ2-7
clone_size: -
d_call: TRBD1
v_call: TRBV29-1

cdr3_nt: TGTGCCAGCAGTTTATTATGGGGGGCCTCCTACGAGCAGTACTTC
cdr3_aa: CASSLLWGASYEQYF
j_call: TRBJ2-7
clone_size: -
d_call: -
v_call: TRBV28

cdr3_nt: TGTGCCAGCAGCTTAGGGGAATATAGCTCCTTACTTAATGAAAAACTGTTTTTT
cdr3_aa: CASSLGEYSSLLNEKLFF
j_call: TRBJ1-4
clone_size: -
d_call: -
v_call: TRBV11-2

cdr3_nt: TGTGCCAGCAGCAATTGGACAGAGCAGGATGAAAAACTGTTTTTT
cdr3_aa: CASSNWTEQDEKLFF
j_call: TRBJ1-4
clone_size: -
d_call: -
v_call: TRBV7-3

cdr3_nt: TGTGCCACCAGCCCCTTGGACCAACTCACCGGGGAGCTGTTTTTT
cdr3_aa: CATSPLDQLTGELFF
j_call: TRBJ2-2
clone_size: few
d_call: -
v_call: TRBV15

cdr3_nt: TGTGCCAGCAGCTTGGTAGCGGGGAGTACAGATACGCAGTATTTT
cdr3_aa: CASSLVAGSTDTQYF
j_call: TRBJ2-3
clone_size: -
d_call: TRBD2
v_call: TRBV5-4

cdr3_nt: TGTGCCAGCAAACCCAGACAGGGAATGGATGAAAAACTGTTTTTT
cdr3_aa: CASKPRQGMDEKLFF
j_call: TRBJ1-4
clone_size: few
d_call: TRBD1
v_call: TRBV28

cdr3_nt: TGTGCCAGCAGCCCGAGGGGGAGGGGGAACACTGAGCAGTTCTTC
cdr3_aa: CASSPRGRGNTEQFF
j_call: TRBJ2-1
clone_size: -
d_call: -
v_call: TRBV28

cdr3_nt: TGTGCCAGCAGCATGGAGCGGGGAAGCACAGATACGCAGTATTTT
cdr3_aa: CASSMERGSTDTQYF
j_call: TRBJ2-3
clone_size: -
d_call: TRBD2
v_call: TRBV4-2

cdr3_nt: TGTGCCAGCAGTTTACGGGGGAGCGGGGAGCTGTTTTTT
cdr3_aa: CASSLRGSGELFF
j_call: TRBJ2-2
clone_size: once
d_call: -
v_call: TRBV27

cdr3_nt: TGTGCCAGCAGCTTATATCGGGTTAACTCCTACAATGAGCAGTTCTTC
cdr3_aa: CASSLYRVNSYNEQFF
j_call: TRBJ2-1
clone_size: few
d_call: -
v_call: TRBV11-2

cdr3_nt: TGTGCCAGCAGCACCTTAAAAGGGAGGTCCTACAATGAGCAGTTCTTC
cdr3_aa: CASSTLKGRSYNEQFF
j_call: TRBJ2-1
clone_size: -
d_call: -
v_call: TRBV5-4

cdr3_nt: TGCGCCAGCAGTGAGTCGTTTACCCCCGGTCACGAGCAGTACTTC
cdr3_aa: CASSESFTPGHEQYF
j_call: TRBJ2-7
clone_size: once
d_call: -
v_call: TRBV10-1

cdr3_nt: TGTGCCAGCAGTCTTCCACAGGGGGCGATACGCACCGGGGAGCTGTTTTTT
cdr3_aa: CASSLPQGAIRTGELFF
j_call: TRBJ2-2
clone_size: -
d_call: TRBD1
v_call: TRBV12-3/TRBV12-4

cdr3_nt: TGTGCCAGCAGCTTAGCGGCGGTACAAGAGACCCAGTACTTC
cdr3_aa: CASSLAAVQETQYF
j_call: TRBJ2-5
clone_size: few
d_call: -
v_call: TRBV7-2

cdr3_nt: TGTGCCAGCAGCCCCCACGGGGGGGGATTTTCGAACACCGGGGAGCTGTTTTTT
cdr3_aa: CASSPHGGGFSNTGELFF
j_call: TRBJ2-2
clone_size: -
d_call: TRBD2
v_call: TRBV7-3

cdr3_nt: TGCAGCGTTGAAGATAGGGACGGAAATCAGCCCCAGCATTTT
cdr3_aa: CSVEDRDGNQPQHF
j_call: TRBJ1-5
clone_size: -
d_call: -
v_call: TRBV29-1